A single sample is the source of the 10 T cell receptor beta chains below, sequenced in a study of blood T cells in healthy people across ages. Next came a second PCR, run for roughly 6 to 11 cycles, which used a sample-barcoded 5' primer along with a J-beta primer mix. MiXCR was run by TCRdb on the 5' RACE reads, yielding one entry per CDR3 protein. The sample records more than 550,000 distinct CDR3 sequences, about 24% being singletons. Sequenced material: blood. The receptors stem from an older man in good health.

This clonotype turned up a few times. The chain couples TRBV6-5 to TRBJ2-5; TRBD2 matches at 13 bases. This CDR3 region has 17 residues. V was pared by 2 bases and J by 4 bases, with 7 bases of the junction left unmatched. CDR1 is MNHEY and CDR2 is SVGAGI in the germline V gene. The CDR3 DNA is TGTGCCAGCAGTTACCGGGGACTAGCGGGATTGAGAGAGACCCAGTACTTC. Its protein product is CASSYRGLAGLRETQYF.

This clonotype was picked up a small number of times. The rearrangement links TRBV20-1 to TRBJ1-1, with D perhaps TRBD1 (6 bases). The germline gives CDR1 DFQATT, CDR2 SNEGSKA (reference sequence). Trimming pared 3 bases from V and 2 bases from J, leaving 13 bases between. The CDR3 length is 14 residues. The CDR3 nucleotides read TGCAGTGCTAGGCTACAGGGCGTAAACACTGAAGCTTTCTTT. It specifies CSARLQGVNTEAFF.

This chain links TRBV27 with TRBJ1-1; D gene ambiguous. V lost 6 bases and J lost 4, with 12 bases in between. This CDR3 has 13 residues. CDR1 is MNHEY, CDR2 SMNVEV, per germline (reference sequence). As DNA, the CDR3 is TGTGCCAGCAGACCATCCTTACCCACTGAAGCTTTCTTT. This encodes CASRPSLPTEAFF.

This clonotype was detected only a few times. The chain couples TRBV7-3 to TRBJ1-1; tentatively, D is TRBD1 (6 bases). The CDR3 sequence is 16 residues long. Trimming left V 3 bases short and J 1 base short, with 15 bases between. Germline lookup yields CDR1 SGHTA and CDR2 FQGTGA. Written as DNA, the CDR3 is TGTGCCAGCAGCTTGGGGGGGGGGCAGGAGAACACTGAAGCTTTCTTT. It specifies CASSLGGGQENTEAFF.

The chain couples TRBV7-9 to TRBJ2-7, with a possible D match to TRBD1 (6 bases). The CDR3 sequence is 13 residues long. Trimming left V 4 bases short and J 4 bases short, with 11 bases between. Germline CDR1 reads SEHNR; CDR2 reads FQNEAQ (reference sequence). CDR3 DNA sequence: TGTGCCAGCAGCTCCCAGGGGAAGTACGAGCAGTACTTC. The encoded protein is CASSSQGKYEQYF.

This chain connects TRBV6-6 to TRBJ2-1, with TRBD2 identical over 8 bases. The CDR3 length is 16 residues. With V trimmed by 4 bases and J by 6 bases, 11 bases remained unmatched. The germline CDR1 and CDR2 sequences are MNHNY and SVGAGI (reference sequence). CDR3 nucleotides: TGTGCCAGCAGTTCCAGCGGGGGACGCGCGGGCAATGAGCAGTTCTTC. Its protein product is CASSSSGGRAGNEQFF.

This clonotype turned up a few times. The chain carries TRBV24-1 and TRBJ1-2; 8 bases fit TRBD1. Germline V lookup: CDR1 KGHDR, CDR2 SFDVKD. The CDR3 is 14 amino acids. Trimming at V came to 3 bases and at J to 4 bases, leaving 3 bases not matched to a gene. CDR3 DNA sequence: TGTGCCACCAGTGATACAGGGGGACCCTATGGCTACACCTTC. Translating gives CATSDTGGPYGYTF.

In nucleotides, the CDR3 is TGTGCCAGCAGCTTAGAGGGAGAACTCGTAGCGGGATGGGTTTACGAGCAGTACGTC. Residues: CASSLEGELVAGWVYEQYV. The chain joins TRBV11-3 to TRBJ2-7; 8 bases agree with TRBD2. This CDR3 is built from 19 residues. Looked up from germline, CDR1 is SGHNT and CDR2 is YENEEA. Trimming removed 0 bases from V and 4 bases from J; junction bases left unmatched: 17.

The rearrangement uses TRBV4-2 and TRBJ2-2; 8 positions agree with TRBD2. The V segment lost 4 bases and the J segment 5 bases; nucleotides outside the gene matches: 6. Germline CDR1 is LGHNA and CDR2 is YNFKEQ. The CDR3 loop spans 15 amino acids. The CDR3 DNA sequence: TGTGCCAGCAGCCTCCAGCGGGGGTCTACCGGGGAGCTGTTTTTT. Its protein product is CASSLQRGSTGELFF.

The chain recombines TRBV10-1 with TRBJ2-1; 8 nucleotides match TRBD2. CDR1 and CDR2 from the germline V gene are WNHNN and SYGVQD (reference sequence). This CDR3 has 16 amino acids. The V and J ends lost 3 bases and 2 bases, in that order; junction bases with no gene match: 6. CDR3 sequence (DNA): TGCGCCAGCAGTGACCCGCGAGCGGGAGCCTACAATGAGCAGTTCTTC. It encodes CASSDPRAGAYNEQFF.